This T cell receptor beta chain was sequenced in a study of T cell responses to AZD1222 COVID-19 vaccine (dated by TCRdb to 2020 to 2023). About the investigation overall: A total of just over 230 trial participants underwent TCR sequencing, of whom 200 to 220 received two doses of AZD1222 and about 25 received two doses of the MenACWY control vaccine. Enrollment into the trials was organized by age into subgroups of 18-55, 56-69 and 70-plus years, and those subgroups contained about 160, 30 and 59 TCR-sequenced participants, respectively. General study outcomes and caveats: Vaccine-associated CD4 TCRs spanned the whole spike protein, with dominant responses in regions 160-218 and 743-854. In the small 56-69-year group, the increase in depth fell short of significance, most likely because of low power. Most participants were white British and females outnumbered males, and the authors suggested that clonal diversity may have been underestimated. After two AZD1222 doses, spike-specific TCR breadth and depth were significantly higher than at day 0 and than in MenACWY recipients. Conclusions about previously exposed vaccinees are limited because only six or seven AZD1222 recipients were SARS-CoV-2 seropositive at baseline. Epitopes outside the regions mutated in the B.1.351 and B.1.1.7 variants were reportedly recognized by nearly half of the unique spike-specific TCRs. Because no samples from the day 14 peak response were available, repertoires could be characterized only after the peak T cell response.

The CDR3 regions of human TCRbeta chains were analyzed by immunosequencing. Processing in the source paper ran as follows. TCRs in the repertoires were compared against a reference library of SARS-CoV-2-specific TCRs that had been generated with the MIRA antigen-specificity platform. Breadth was defined as the fraction of unique TCRs that were SARS-CoV-2-associated. Depth was defined as the fraction of total T cells that were SARS-CoV-2-associated. Using the MIRA data, each spike-specific TCR was mapped to the spike region that the TCR reacts to and placed in a CD4 or CD8 class. Log10-transformed breadth and depth values were compared by one-way ANOVA with Sidak's multiple comparisons tests. Here the immuneACCESS table is served through TCRdb, limited to in-frame sequences with V and J called. Missing clones are a known gap in these copies; in checked studies unresolved V genes cover under half, and the rest lacks a known reason. V, J and clone size derive from that table, while D and trimming were established from the DNA sequence. Across this sample there are more than 110,000 clones, with roughly 92% seen only once. The ten largest clonotypes hold roughly 3.5% of the sample.

The germline V gene specifies MDHEN as CDR1 and SYDVKM as CDR2. Trimming at the junction amounts to 7 bases on V and 1 base on J, and the germline ends lie 13 bases apart. From its cysteine to its phenylalanine, the CDR3 spans 15 amino acids. Only the CDR3 DNA is retained, 45 bases long and in frame from the first base. Read against the paper, the sample's time point label means: about 28 days (+/-7) after the second vaccine dose. AZD1222 recipients whose second dose came at about 4 weeks and those whose second dose came at about 12 weeks were combined into one group, since spike-specific TCR depth and breadth did not differ between the two schedules. Vaccinee samples were obtained from the UK trials COV001 and COV002, which included a single-blind randomized controlled phase 2/3 trial of AZD1222 (ChAdOx1 nCoV-19) in healthy adults. For TCRbeta chain sequencing, PBMC samples from trial participants were taken at day 0 and at day 28 after the second dose.

As for this clone: Its antigen is not yet known. No quality values exist for individual bases; no much larger clone is one base distant.

This sequence originates from an adult who received the AZD1222 COVID-19 vaccine. The starting material was peripheral blood, obtained 28 days after the second AZD1222 dose. In this chain, TRBV28 is recombined with TRBJ2-2, with the D gene not clear enough to name. CDR3 loop: CASKSSQLNTGELFF. The DNA sequence is given as TGTGCCAGCAAGTCGTCGCAGCTGAACACCGGGGAGCTGTTTTTT.